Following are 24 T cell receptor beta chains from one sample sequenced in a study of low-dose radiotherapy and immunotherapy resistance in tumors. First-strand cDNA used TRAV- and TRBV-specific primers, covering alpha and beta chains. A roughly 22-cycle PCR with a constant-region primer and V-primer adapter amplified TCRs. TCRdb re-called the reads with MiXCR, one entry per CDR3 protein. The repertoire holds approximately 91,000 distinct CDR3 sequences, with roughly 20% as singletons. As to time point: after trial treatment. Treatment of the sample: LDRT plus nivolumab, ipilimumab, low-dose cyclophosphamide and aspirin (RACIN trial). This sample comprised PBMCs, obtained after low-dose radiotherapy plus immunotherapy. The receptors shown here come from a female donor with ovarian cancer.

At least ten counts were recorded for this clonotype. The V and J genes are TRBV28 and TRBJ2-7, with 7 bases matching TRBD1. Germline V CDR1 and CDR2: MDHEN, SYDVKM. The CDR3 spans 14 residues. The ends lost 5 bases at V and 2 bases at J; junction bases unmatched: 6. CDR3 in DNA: TGTGCCAGCAGTCTGACAGGGTTTACCTACGAGCAGTACTTC. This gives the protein CASSLTGFTYEQYF.

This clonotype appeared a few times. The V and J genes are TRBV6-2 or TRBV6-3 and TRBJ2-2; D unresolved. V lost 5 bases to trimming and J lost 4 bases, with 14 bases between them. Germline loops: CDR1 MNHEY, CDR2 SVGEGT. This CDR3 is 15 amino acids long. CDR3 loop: CASSLGLFSTGELFF. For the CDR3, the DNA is TGTGCCAGCAGTCTTGGGCTGTTTAGCACCGGGGAGCTGTTTTTT.

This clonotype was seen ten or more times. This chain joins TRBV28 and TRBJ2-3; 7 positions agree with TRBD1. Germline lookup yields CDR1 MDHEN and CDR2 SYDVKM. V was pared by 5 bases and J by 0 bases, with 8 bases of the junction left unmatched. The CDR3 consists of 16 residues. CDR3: CASSKRRGPSTDTQYF. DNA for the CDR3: TGTGCCAGCAGTAAAAGAAGGGGGCCTAGCACAGATACGCAGTATTTT.

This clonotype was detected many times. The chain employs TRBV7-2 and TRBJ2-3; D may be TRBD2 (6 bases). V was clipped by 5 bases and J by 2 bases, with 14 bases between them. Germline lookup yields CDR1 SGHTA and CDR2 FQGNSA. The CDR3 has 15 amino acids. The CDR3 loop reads CASSPTGDPTDTQYF. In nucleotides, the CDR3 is TGTGCCAGCAGCCCAACGGGGGATCCCACAGATACGCAGTATTTT.

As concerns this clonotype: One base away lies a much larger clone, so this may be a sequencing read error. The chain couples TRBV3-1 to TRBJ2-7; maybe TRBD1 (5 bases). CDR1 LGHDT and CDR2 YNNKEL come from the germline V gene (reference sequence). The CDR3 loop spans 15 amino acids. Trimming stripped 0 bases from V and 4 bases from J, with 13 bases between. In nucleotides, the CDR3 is TGTGCCAGCAGCCAAGACAGGGCGGCCTGGTACGAGCAGTACTTC. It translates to CASSQDRAAWYEQYF.

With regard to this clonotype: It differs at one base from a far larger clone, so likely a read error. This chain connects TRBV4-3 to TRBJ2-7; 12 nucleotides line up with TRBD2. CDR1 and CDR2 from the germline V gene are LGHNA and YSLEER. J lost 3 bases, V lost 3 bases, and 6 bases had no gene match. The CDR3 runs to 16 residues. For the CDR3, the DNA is TGCGCCAGCAGCCACTGCCAGACTAGCGGGAGCTACGAGCAGTACTTC. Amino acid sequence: CASSHCQTSGSYEQYF.

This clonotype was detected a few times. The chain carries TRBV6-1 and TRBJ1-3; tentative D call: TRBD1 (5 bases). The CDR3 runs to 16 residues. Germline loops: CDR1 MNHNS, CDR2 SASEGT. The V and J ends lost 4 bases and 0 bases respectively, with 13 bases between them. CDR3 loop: CASSGGTERSGNTIYF. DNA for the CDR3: TGTGCCAGCAGTGGGGGGACCGAGCGCTCTGGAAACACCATATATTTT.

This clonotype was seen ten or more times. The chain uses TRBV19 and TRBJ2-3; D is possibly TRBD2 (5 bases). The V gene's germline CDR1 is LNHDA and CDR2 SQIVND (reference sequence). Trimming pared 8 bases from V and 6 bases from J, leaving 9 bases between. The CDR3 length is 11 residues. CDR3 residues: CASSEVDTQYF. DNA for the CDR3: TGTGCCAGTTCGGAGGTTGATACGCAGTATTTT.

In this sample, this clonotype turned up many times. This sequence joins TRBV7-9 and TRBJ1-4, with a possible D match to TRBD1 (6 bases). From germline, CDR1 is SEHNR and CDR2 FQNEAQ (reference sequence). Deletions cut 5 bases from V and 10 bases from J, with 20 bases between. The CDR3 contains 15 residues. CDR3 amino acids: CASSPYREVDGKLFF. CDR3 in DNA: TGTGCCAGCAGCCCATACAGGGAGGTCGATGGAAAACTGTTTTTT.

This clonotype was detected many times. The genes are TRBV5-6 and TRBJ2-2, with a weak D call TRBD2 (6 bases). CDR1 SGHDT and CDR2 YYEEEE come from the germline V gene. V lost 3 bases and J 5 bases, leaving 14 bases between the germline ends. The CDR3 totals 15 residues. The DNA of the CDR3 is TGTGCCAGCAGCTCACTCACTGGAGGGACCGGGGAGCTGTTTTTT. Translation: CASSSLTGGTGELFF.

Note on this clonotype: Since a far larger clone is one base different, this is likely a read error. CDR3 in amino acids: CASSLASPRGGTYEQFF. CDR3 DNA: TGTGCCAGCAGCTTGGCCTCCCCACGCGGCGGGACCTACGAGCAGTTCTTC. This chain joins TRBV5-3 and TRBJ2-1, with TRBD2 as a possible D gene (6 bases). TRBV5-3 is placed among ORFs of uncertain function. The CDR3 has 17 amino acids.

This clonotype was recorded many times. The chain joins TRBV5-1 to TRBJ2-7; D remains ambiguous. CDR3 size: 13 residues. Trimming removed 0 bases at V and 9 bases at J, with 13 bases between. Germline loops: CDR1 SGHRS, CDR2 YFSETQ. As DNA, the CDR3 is TGCGCCAGCAGCTTGGCCGGGCAGGAACGGCAGTACTTC. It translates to CASSLAGQERQYF.

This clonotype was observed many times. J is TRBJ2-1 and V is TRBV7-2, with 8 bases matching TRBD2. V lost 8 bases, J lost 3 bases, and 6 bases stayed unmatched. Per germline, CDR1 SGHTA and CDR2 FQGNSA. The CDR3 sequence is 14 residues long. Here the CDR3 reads CASGKSGSYNEQFF. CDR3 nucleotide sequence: TGTGCCAGCGGAAAAAGCGGGAGCTACAATGAGCAGTTCTTC.

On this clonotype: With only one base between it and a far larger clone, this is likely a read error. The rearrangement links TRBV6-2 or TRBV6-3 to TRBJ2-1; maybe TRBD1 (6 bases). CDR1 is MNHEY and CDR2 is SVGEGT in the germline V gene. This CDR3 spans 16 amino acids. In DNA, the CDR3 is TGTGCCGGCAGTTACCGGGACAATGGTGGGTACAATGAGCAGTTCTTC. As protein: CAGSYRDNGGYNEQFF.

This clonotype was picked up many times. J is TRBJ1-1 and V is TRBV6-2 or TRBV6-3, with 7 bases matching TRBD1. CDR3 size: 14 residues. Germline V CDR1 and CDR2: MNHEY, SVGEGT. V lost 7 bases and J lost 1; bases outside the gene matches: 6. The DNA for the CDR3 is TGTGCCAGCACCCACAGGGGCCCGAACACTGAAGCTTTCTTT. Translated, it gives CASTHRGPNTEAFF.

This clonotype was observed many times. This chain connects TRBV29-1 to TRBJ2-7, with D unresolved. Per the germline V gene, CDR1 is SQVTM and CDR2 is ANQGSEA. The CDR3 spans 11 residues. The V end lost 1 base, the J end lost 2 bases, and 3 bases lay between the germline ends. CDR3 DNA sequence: TGCAGCGTTGAAGTGACCTACGAGCAGTACTTC. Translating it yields CSVEVTYEQYF.

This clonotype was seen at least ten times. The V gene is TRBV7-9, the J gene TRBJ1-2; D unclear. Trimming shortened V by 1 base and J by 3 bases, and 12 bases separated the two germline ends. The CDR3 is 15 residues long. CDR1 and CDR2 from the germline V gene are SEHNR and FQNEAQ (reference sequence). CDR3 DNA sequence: TGTGCCAGCAGCTTAGTTGAGCCGGGCGACTATGGCTACACCTTC. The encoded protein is CASSLVEPGDYGYTF.

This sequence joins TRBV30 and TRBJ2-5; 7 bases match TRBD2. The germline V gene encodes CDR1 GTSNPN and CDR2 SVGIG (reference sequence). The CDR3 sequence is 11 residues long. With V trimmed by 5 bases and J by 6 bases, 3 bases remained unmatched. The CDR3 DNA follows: TGTGCCTGGGGGGGGGTCCAGACCCAGTACTTC. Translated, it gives CAWGGVQTQYF. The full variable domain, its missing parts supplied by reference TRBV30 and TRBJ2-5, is SQTIHQWPATLVQPVGSPLSLECTVEGTSNPNLYWYRQAAGRGLQLLFYSVGIGQISSEVPQNLSASRPQDRQFILSSKKLLLSDSGFYLCAWGGVQTQYFGPGTRLLVL.

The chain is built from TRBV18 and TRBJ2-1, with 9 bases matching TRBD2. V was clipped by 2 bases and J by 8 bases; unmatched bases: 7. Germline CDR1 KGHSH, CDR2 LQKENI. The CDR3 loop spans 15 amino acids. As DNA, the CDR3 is TGTGCCAGCTCACCAAGAGCGGGAGGTGTAGATGAGCAGTTCTTC. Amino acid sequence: CASSPRAGGVDEQFF.

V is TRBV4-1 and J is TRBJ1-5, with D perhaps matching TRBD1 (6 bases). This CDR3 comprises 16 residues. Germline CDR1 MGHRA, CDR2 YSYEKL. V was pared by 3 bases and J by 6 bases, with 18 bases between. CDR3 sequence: CASSQGYRAGGQPQHF. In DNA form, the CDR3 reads TGCGCCAGCAGCCAGGGTTACAGGGCCGGGGGTCAGCCCCAGCATTTT.

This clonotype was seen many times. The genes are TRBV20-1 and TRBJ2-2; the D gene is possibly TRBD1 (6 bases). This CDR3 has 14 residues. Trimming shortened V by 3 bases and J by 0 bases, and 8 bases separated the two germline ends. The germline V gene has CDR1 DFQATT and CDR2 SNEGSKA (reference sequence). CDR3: CSASWGPNTGELFF. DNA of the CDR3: TGCAGTGCTAGTTGGGGGCCGAACACCGGGGAGCTGTTTTTT.

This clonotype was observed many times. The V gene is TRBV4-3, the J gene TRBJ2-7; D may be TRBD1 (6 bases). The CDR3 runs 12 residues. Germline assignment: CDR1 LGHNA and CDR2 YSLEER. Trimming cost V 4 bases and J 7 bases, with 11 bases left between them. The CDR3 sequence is CASSPRQAEQYF. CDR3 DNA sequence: TGCGCCAGCAGCCCGCGACAGGCTGAGCAGTACTTC.

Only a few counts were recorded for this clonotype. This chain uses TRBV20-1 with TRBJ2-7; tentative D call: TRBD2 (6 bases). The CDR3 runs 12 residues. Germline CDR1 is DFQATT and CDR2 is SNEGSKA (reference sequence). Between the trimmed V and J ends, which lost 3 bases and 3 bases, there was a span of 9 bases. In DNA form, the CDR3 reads TGCAGTGCTAGCCCTAGCGACTACGAGCAGTACTTC. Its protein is CSASPSDYEQYF.

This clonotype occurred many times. CDR3 loop: CASSLGLAGVDTQYF. The CDR3 DNA reads as TGTGCCAGCAGTTTGGGTCTAGCGGGTGTAGATACGCAGTATTTT. V and J are TRBV27 and TRBJ2-3, with 8 bases aligning to TRBD2. Germline CDR1 reads MNHEY; CDR2 reads SMNVEV (reference sequence). The V gene end was trimmed by 3 bases and the J gene end by 5 bases; junction bases not matched to a gene: 7. The CDR3 length is 15 residues.